The clone carrying this T cell receptor (beta chain) has ten or more counts. Its antigen is still unknown. This entry belongs to a study of Graves' ophthalmopathy and Graves' hyperthyroidism. Study at large: Peripheral blood collection took place at initial diagnosis, before any treatment. Regarding the study as a whole: The study's model predicted ophthalmopathy progression at 65% to 71% sensitivity and 72% to 75% specificity.

The germline CDR1 and CDR2 sequences are MNHEY and SMNVEV (reference sequence). The CDR3 length is 16 residues. The V gene lost 6 bases and the J gene lost 4 bases, with 21 bases spanning the gap. As the template, RNA transcripts were used to amplify TCR beta CDR3 regions. First-round RT-PCR used HTBI primers; second-round multiplex PCR followed. TCRdb re-called the multiplex PCR reads through MiXCR, storing one row per CDR3 protein. This repertoire shows about 620,000 distinct CDR3 sequences, about a fifth found once; its top ten account for around 7%. If no ophthalmopathy appeared within 18 months of follow-up, hyperthyroidism was termed stable.

Sequencing was done on a sample of peripheral blood. The V and J genes are TRBV27 and TRBJ2-5; weak D call: TRBD2 (5 bases). The clonotype originates from a woman aged 18 to 35 with stable Graves' hyperthyroidism. Some clones in this sample may be carry-over from other donors' samples. CDR3 nucleotide sequence: TGTGCCAGCAGATTTTCCCCAGGAGGTTTGTTAGAGACCCAGTACTTC. Protein sequence: CASRFSPGGLLETQYF.